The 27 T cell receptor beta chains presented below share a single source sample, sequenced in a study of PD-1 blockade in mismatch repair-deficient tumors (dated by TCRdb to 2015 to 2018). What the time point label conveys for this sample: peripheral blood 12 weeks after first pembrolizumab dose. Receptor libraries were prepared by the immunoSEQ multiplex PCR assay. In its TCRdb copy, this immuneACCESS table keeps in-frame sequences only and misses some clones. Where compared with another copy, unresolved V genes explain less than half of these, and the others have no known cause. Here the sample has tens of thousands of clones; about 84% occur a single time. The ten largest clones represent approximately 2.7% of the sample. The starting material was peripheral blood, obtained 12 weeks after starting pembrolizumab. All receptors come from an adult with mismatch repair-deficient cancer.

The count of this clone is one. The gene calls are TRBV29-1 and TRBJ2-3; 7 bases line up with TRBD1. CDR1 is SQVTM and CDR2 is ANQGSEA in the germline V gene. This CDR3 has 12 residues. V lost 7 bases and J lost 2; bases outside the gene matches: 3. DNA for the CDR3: TGCAGCGGTGACAGGGACACAGATACGCAGTATTTT. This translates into CSGDRDTDTQYF.

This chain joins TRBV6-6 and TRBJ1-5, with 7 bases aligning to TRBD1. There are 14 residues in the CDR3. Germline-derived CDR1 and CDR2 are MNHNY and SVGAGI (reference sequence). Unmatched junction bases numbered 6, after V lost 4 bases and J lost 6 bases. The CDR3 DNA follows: TGTGCCAGCAGTTTCACAGGGGAAGGTCAGCCCCAGCATTTT. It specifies CASSFTGEGQPQHF.

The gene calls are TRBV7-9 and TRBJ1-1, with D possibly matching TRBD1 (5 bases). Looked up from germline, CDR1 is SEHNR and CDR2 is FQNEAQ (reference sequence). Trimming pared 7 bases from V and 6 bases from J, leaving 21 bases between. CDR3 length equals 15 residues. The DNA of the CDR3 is TGTGCCAGCAACACCGGGATAGTGGGGCAGGCTGAAGCTTTCTTT. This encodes CASNTGIVGQAEAFF.

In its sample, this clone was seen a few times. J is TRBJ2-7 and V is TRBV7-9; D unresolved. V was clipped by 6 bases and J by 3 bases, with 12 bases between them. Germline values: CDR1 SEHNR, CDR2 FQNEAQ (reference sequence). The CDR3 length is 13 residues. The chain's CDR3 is CASSRTPNYEQYF. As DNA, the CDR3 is TGTGCCAGCAGTAGGACCCCGAACTACGAGCAGTACTTC.

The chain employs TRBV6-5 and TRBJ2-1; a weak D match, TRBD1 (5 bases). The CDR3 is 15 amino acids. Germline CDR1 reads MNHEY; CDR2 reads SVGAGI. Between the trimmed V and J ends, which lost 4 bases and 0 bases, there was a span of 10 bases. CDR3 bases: TGTGCCAGCAGTTGGGGCGGAAACTCCTACAATGAGCAGTTCTTC. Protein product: CASSWGGNSYNEQFF.

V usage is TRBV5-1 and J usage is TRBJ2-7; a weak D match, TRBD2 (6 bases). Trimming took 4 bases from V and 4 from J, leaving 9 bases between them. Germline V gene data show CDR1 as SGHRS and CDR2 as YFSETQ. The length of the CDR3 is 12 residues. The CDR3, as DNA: TGCGCCAGCAGCGGGGACTCTTACGAGCAGTACTTC. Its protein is CASSGDSYEQYF. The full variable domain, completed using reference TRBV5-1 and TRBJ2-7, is KAGVTQTPRYLIKTRGQQVTLSCSPISGHRSVSWYQQTPGQGLQFLFEYFSETQRNKGNFPGRFSGRQFSNSRSEMNVSTLELGDSALYLCASSGDSYEQYFGPGTRLTVT.

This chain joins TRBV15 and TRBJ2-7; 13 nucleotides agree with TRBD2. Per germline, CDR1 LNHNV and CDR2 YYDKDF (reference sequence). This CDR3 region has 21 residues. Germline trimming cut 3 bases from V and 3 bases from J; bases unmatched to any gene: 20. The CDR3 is CATSRLIGGTSGITDHYEQYF. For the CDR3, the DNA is TGTGCCACCAGCAGGTTGATAGGGGGGACTAGCGGGATTACAGACCACTACGAGCAGTACTTC. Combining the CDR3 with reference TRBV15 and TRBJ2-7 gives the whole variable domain DAMVIQNPRYQVTQFGKPVTLSCSQTLNHNVMYWYQQKSSQAPKLLFHYYDKDFNNEADTPDNFQSRRPNTSFCFLDIRSPGLGDTAMYLCATSRLIGGTSGITDHYEQYFGPGTRLTVT.

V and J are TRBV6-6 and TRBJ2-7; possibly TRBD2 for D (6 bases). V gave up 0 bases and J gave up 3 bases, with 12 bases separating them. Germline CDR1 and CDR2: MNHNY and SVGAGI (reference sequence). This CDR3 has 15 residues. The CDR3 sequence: CASSYSTRAFYEQYF. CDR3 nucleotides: TGTGCCAGCAGTTACTCGACTAGAGCTTTCTACGAGCAGTACTTC.

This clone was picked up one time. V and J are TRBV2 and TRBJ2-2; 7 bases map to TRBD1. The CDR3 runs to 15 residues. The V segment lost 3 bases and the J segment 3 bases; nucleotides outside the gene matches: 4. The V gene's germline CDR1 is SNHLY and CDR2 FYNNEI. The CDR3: CASSDDRVHTGELFF. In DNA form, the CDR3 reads TGTGCCAGCAGTGATGACAGGGTGCACACCGGGGAGCTGTTTTTT.

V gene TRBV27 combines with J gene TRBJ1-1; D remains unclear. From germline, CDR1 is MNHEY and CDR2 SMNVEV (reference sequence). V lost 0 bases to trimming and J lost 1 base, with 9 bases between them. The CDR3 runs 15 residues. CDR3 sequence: CASSLSFRRNTEAFF. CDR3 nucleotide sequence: TGTGCCAGCAGTTTATCGTTCAGGCGGAACACTGAAGCTTTCTTT.

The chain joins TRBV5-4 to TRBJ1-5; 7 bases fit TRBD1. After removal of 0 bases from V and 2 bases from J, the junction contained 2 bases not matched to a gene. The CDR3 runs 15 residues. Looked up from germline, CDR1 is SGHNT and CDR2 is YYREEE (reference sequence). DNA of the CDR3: TGTGCCAGCAGCTTGGACAGGGGCGGCAATCAGCCCCAGCATTTT. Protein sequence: CASSLDRGGNQPQHF. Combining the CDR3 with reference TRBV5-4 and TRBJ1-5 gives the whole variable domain ETGVTQSPTHLIKTRGQQVTLRCSSQSGHNTVSWYQQALGQGPQFIFQYYREEENGRGNFPPRFSGLQFPNYSSELNVNALELDDSALYLCASSLDRGGNQPQHFGDGTRLSIL.

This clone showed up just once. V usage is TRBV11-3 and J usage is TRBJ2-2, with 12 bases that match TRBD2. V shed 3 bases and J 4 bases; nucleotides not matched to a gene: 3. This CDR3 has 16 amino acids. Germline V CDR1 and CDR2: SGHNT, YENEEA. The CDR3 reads CASSFSSGRATGELFF. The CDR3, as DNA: TGTGCCAGCAGCTTTTCTAGCGGGAGGGCCACCGGGGAGCTGTTTTTT. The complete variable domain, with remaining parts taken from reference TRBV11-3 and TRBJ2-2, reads EAGVVQSPRYKIIEKKQPVAFWCNPISGHNTLYWYLQNLGQGPELLIRYENEEAVDDSQLPKDRFSAERLKGVDSTLKIQPAELGDSAVYLCASSFSSGRATGELFFGEGSRLTVL.

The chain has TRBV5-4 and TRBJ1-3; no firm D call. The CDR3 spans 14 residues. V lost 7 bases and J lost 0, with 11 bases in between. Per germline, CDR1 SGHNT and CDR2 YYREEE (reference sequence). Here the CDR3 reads CASARSNSGNTIYF. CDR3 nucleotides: TGTGCCAGCGCTCGCTCGAACTCTGGAAACACCATATATTTT.

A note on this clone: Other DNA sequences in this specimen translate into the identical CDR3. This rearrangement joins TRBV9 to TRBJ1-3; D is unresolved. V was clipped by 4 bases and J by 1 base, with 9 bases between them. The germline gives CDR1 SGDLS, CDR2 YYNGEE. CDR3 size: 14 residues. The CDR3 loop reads CASSPLGSGNTIYF. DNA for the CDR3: TGTGCCAGCAGCCCATTGGGGTCTGGAAACACCATATATTTT.

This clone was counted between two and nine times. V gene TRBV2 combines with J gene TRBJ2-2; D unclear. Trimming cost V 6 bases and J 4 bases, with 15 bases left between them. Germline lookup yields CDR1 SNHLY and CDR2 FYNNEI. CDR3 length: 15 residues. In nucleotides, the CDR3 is TGTGCCAGCAGCCACGAGACCCGGAGCACCGGGGAGCTGTTTTTT. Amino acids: CASSHETRSTGELFF.

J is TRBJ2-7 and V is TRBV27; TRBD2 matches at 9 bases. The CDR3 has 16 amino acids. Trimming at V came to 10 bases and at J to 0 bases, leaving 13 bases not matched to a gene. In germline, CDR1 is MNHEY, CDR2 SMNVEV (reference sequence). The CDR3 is CATWGLAGMSSYEQYF. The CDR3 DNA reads TGTGCCACCTGGGGTCTAGCGGGGATGAGCTCCTACGAGCAGTACTTC.

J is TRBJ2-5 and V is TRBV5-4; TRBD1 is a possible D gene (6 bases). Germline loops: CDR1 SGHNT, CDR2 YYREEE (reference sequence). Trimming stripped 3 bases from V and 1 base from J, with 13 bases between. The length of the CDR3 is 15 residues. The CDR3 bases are TGTGCCAGCAGCTCCGGGACAAGAACCCAAGAGACCCAGTACTTC. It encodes CASSSGTRTQETQYF.

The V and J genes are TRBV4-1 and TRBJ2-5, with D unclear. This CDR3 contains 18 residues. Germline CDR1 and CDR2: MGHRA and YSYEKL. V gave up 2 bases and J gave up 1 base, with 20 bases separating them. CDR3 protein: CASSQLISLQHVQETQYF. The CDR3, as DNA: TGCGCCAGCAGCCAACTTATCTCCCTTCAGCATGTCCAAGAGACCCAGTACTTC.

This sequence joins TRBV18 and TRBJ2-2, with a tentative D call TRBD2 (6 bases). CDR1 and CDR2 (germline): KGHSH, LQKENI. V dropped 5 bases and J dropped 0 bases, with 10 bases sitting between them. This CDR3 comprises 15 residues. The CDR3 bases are TGTGCCAGCTCAGGCGGGAACGCGAACACCGGGGAGCTGTTTTTT. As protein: CASSGGNANTGELFF.

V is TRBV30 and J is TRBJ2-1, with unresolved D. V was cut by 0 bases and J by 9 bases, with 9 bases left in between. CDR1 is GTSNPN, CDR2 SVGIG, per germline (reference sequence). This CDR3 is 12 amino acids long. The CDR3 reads CAWSVGQIEQFF. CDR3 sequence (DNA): TGTGCCTGGAGTGTAGGGCAGATTGAGCAGTTCTTC.

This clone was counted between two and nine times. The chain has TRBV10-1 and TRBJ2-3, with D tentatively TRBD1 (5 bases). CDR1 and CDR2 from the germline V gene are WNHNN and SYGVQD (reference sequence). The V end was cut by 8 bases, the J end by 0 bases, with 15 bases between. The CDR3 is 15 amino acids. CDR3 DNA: TGCGCCAGCGCTGACAGCCAACTAAGCACAGATACGCAGTATTTT. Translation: CASADSQLSTDTQYF.

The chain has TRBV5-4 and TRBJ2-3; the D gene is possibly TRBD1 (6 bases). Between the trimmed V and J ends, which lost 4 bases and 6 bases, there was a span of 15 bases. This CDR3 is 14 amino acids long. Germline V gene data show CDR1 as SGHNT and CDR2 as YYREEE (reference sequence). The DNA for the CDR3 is TGTGCCAGCAGCCCGTCCGCACAGGGCGATACGCAGTATTTT. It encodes CASSPSAQGDTQYF.

CDR3 amino acids: CASSKKTSGDTDTQYF. The CDR3 DNA is TGTGCCAGTAGTAAAAAGACTAGCGGGGACACAGATACGCAGTATTTT. The rearrangement links TRBV19 to TRBJ2-3; 11 bases are shared with TRBD2. CDR3 length: 16 amino acids. CDR1 and CDR2 (germline): LNHDA, SQIVND (reference sequence). Trimming took 4 bases from V and 2 from J; bases not matched to a gene: 5.

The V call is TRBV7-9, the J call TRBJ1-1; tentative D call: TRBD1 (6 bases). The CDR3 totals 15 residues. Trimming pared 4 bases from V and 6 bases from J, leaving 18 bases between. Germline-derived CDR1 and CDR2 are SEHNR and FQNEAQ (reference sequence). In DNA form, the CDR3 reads TGTGCCAGCAGCTCCTCGGGGGGGGCGGGTGCTGAAGCTTTCTTT. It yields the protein CASSSSGGAGAEAFF.

The CDR3 spells CASGLRSYEQYF. The CDR3 bases are TGTGCTAGTGGTTTGAGGTCCTACGAGCAGTACTTC. The chain carries TRBV12-5 and TRBJ2-7; D is ambiguous. The CDR3 is made up of 12 amino acids. The germline CDR1 and CDR2 sequences are LGHNT and FRNRAP. The V and J ends lost 2 bases and 1 base respectively, with 3 bases between them.

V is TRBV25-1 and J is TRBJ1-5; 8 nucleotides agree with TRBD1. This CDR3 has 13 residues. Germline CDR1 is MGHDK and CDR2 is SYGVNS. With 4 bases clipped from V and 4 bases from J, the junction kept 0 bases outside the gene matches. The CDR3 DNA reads TGTGCCAGCAGTGGGGACAGGAATCAGCCCCAGCATTTT. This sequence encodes CASSGDRNQPQHF.

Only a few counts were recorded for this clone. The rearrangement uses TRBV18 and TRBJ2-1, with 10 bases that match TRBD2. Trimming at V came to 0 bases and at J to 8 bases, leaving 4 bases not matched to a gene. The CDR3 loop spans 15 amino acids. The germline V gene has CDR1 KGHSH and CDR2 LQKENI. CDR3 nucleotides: TGTGCCAGCTCACCACCTGAGCGGGAGGGATATGAGCAGTTCTTC. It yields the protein CASSPPEREGYEQFF.